This T cell receptor (beta chain) was retrieved from a study of T cell repertoires in cytomegalovirus infection. Study as a whole: Based on public TCR beta signatures, there were indications of CMV infection and of a matching HLA type. Study results and limitations: People with CMV and the relevant HLA were identified by cumulative public TCR beta family frequency. Dominant in the ex vivo response were TCR beta clonotypes restricted by HLA-C and specific for CMV.

TCRdb re-analysed the reads in MiXCR, keeping a single row per CDR3 protein. The sample has about 530,000 distinct CDR3 sequences, about 30% seen once. This clonotype was seen a handful of times. The antigen is undetermined. Sequenced sample: PBMCs. The TCR was taken from a human donor in good health (CMV status not recorded). Some clones in this sample may be carry-over from other donors' samples.

The CDR3 here is CASSLAGTDYEQYF. The CDR3 DNA reads as TGTGCCAGCAGCTTAGCTGGGACGGACTACGAGCAGTACTTC. The chain joins TRBV7-2 to TRBJ2-7, with D perhaps being TRBD1 or TRBD2 (5 bases each). Trimming left V 0 bases short and J 3 bases short, with 9 bases between. The CDR3 runs 14 residues. Germline assignment: CDR1 SGHTA and CDR2 FQGNSA.